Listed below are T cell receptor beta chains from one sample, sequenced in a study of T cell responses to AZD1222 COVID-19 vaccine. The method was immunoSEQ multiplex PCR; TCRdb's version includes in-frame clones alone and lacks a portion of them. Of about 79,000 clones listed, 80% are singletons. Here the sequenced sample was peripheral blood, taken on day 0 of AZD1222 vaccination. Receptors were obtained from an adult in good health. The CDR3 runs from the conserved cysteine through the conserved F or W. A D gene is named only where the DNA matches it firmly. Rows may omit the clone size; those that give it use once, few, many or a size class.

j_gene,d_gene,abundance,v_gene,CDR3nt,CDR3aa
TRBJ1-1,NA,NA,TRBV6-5,TGTGCCAGTTCAGGAATGAACACTGAAGCTTTCTTT,CASSGMNTEAFF
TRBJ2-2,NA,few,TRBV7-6,TGTGCCAGCAGCCACCGAGGACAGAGGGGGCTAGCGGGGGAGCTGTTTTTT,CASSHRGQRGLAGELFF
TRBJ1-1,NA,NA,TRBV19,TGTGCCAGTAGTGCGCGATCTGAAGCTTTCTTT,CASSARSEAFF
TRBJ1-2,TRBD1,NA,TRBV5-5,TGTGCCAGCAGCCCCCGGACAGGTCCAGCCCCTTATGGCTACACCTTC,CASSPRTGPAPYGYTF
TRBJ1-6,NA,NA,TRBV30,TGTGCCTGGAGTGTCTCTGGGATATCACCCCTCCACTTT,CAWSVSGISPLHF
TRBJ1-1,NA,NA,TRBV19,TGTGCCAGTAGTATTTTTAGAGGGCGTGAAGCTTTCTTT,CASSIFRGREAFF
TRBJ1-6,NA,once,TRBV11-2,TGTGCCAGCAGCTTAGAGGCCAGCAATAATTCACCCCTCCACTTT,CASSLEASNNSPLHF
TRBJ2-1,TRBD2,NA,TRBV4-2,TGTGCCAGCAGCCAAAGGAGACGACTAGCGGGACCATCCTACAATGAGCAGTTCTTC,CASSQRRRLAGPSYNEQFF
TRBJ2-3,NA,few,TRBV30,TGTGCCTCAACAGAGACAGATACGCAGTATTTT,CASTETDTQYF
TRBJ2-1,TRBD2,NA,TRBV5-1,TGCGCCAGCAGCGCACGAGGGGCGGGAGGGCCGAGCGATGAGCAGTTCTTC,CASSARGAGGPSDEQFF
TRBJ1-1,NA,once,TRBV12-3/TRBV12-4,TGTGCCAGCAGTTTTGGGGGGATCACTGAAGCTTTCTTT,CASSFGGITEAFF
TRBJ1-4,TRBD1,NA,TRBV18,TGTGCCACCTCCGGGACAGGGAATGAAAAACTGTTTTTT,CATSGTGNEKLFF
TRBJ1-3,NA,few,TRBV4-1,TGCGCCAGCAGCCAAGATCCTGGGAACTCTGGAAACACCATATATTTT,CASSQDPGNSGNTIYF
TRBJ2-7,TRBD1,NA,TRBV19,TGTGCCAGTACCAAGGGCGGGACAGGGAATTACGAGCAGTACTTC,CASTKGGTGNYEQYF
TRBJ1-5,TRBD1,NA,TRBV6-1,TGTGCCAGCAGTGAACTGGACAGGAACAATCAGCCCCAGCATTTT,CASSELDRNNQPQHF
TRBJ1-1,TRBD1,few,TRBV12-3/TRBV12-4,TGTGCCAGCAAAAGGGACAGGAACACTGAAGCTTTCTTT,CASKRDRNTEAFF
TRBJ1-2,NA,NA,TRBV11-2,TGTGCCAGCAGCTTTCCCTCAGGAGGCTACACCTTC,CASSFPSGGYTF
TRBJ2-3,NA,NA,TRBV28,TGTGCCAGCAGCAAAGGGGGTTCCACAGATACGCAGTATTTT,CASSKGGSTDTQYF
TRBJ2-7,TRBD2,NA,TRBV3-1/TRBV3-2,TGTGCCAGCAGCTCGACTAGCGGTAGCTCCTACGAGCAGTACTTC,CASSSTSGSSYEQYF
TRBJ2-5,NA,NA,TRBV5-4,TGTGCCAGCAGCTTGGCCAAGTCCGGGGGCGCCGGGGAGACCCAGTACTTC,CASSLAKSGGAGETQYF
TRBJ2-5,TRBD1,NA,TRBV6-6,TGTGCCAGCAGCCCCGGCACAGGGGTTCGTCAAGAGACCCAGTACTTC,CASSPGTGVRQETQYF
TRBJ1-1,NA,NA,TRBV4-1,TGCGCCAGCAGCCAAGATTTCCTAGGACCCGCTGAAGCTTTCTTT,CASSQDFLGPAEAFF
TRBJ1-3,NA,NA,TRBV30,TGTGCCTCATTGGGCAGGTACTCTGGAAACACCATATATTTT,CASLGRYSGNTIYF
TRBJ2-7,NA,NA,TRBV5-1,TGCGCCAGCAGCAGGGACGGCTCCTACGAGCAGTACTTC,CASSRDGSYEQYF
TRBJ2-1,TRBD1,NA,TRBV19,TGTGCCAGTAGTATAGGGGACAGGGTCAGGAATGAGCAGTTCTTC,CASSIGDRVRNEQFF
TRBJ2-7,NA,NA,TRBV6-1,TGTGCCAGCAGTGACCTTAGCGGCTACGAGCAGTACTTC,CASSDLSGYEQYF
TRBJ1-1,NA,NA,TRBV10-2,TGCGCCAGCAGTGAGTCCCGGGGGACTGAAGCTTTCTTT,CASSESRGTEAFF
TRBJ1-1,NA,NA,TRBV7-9,TGTGCCAGCAGCTTAGTTGAGGGGACTAACACTGAAGCTTTCTTT,CASSLVEGTNTEAFF
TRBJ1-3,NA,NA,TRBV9,TGTGCCAGCAGCCCCCGAAGAACGGGAAACTCTGGAAACACCATATATTTT,CASSPRRTGNSGNTIYF
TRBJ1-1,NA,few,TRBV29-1,TGCAGCGTTGGGTTCAAGAACACTGAAGCTTTCTTT,CSVGFKNTEAFF
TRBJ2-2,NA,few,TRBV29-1,TGCAGCGTTGGGGCAGGGACCGGGGAGCTGTTTTTT,CSVGAGTGELFF
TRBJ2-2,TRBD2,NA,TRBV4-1,TGCGCCAGCATCAGTCGGCAGGGGACTAGCGGGAGTGTGAACACCGGGGAGCTGTTTTTT,CASISRQGTSGSVNTGELFF
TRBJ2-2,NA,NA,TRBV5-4,TGTGCCAGCAGCTTGACGGGTTCCACCGGGGAGCTGTTTTTT,CASSLTGSTGELFF
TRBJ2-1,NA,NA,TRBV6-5,TGTGCCAGCAGTTTCGCAAGCGGGTCCTACAATGAGCAGTTCTTC,CASSFASGSYNEQFF
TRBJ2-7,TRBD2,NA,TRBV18,TGTGCCAGCTCCCTTCCGGGAGGCTACGAGCAGTACTTC,CASSLPGGYEQYF
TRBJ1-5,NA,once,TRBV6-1,TGTGCCAGCAGTGAAGCGGCGCGAAATCAGCCCCAGCATTTT,CASSEAARNQPQHF
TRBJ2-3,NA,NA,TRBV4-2,TGTGCCAGCAGCCAAGGGAGGACAGATACGCAGTATTTT,CASSQGRTDTQYF
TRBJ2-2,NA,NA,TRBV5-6,TGTGCCAGCAGGCACACGAACACCGGGGAGCTGTTTTTT,CASRHTNTGELFF
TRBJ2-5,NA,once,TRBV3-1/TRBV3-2,TGTGCCAGCAGCCAGGGAAACCAAGAGACCCAGTACTTC,CASSQGNQETQYF
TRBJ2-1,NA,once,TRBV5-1,TGCGCCAGCAGCTTGATGGTTAGCACAGGTGAGCAGTTCTTC,CASSLMVSTGEQFF
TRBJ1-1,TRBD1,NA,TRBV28,TGTGCCAGCAGTCGCCGAACAGGGGGAGGTACTGAAGCTTTCTTT,CASSRRTGGGTEAFF
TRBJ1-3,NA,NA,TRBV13,TGTGCCAGCAGCTCAGGAGGAAGTCCAAACACCATATATTTT,CASSSGGSPNTIYF
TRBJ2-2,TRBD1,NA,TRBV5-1,TGCGCCAGCAGTGGGACAGGGGACACCGGGGAGCTGTTTTTT,CASSGTGDTGELFF
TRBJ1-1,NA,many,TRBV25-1,TGTGCCAGCACCGTAGGATGGAACACTGAAGCTTTCTTT,CASTVGWNTEAFF
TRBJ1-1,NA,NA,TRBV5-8,TGTGCCAGCAGCCTTGGGGAGGGGTCGTGGAACACTGAAGCTTTCTTT,CASSLGEGSWNTEAFF
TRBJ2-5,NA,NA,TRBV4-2,TGTGCCAGCAGCCAAGGTACGGGGGCCGAGGAGACCCAGTACTTC,CASSQGTGAEETQYF
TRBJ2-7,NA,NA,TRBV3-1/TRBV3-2,TGTGCCAGCAGCCAATCAGGGGCCCTTTCCTACGAGCAGTACTTC,CASSQSGALSYEQYF
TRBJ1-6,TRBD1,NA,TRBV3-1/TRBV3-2,TGTGCCAGCAGCCACGGACAGGGGCATTCACCCCTCCACTTT,CASSHGQGHSPLHF
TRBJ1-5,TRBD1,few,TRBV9,TGTGCCAGCAGCGGAGGGACAGGGGGCAATCAGCCCCAGCATTTT,CASSGGTGGNQPQHF
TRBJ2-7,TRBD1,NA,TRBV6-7,TGTGCCAGCAGGACGGGACAGGGGTCCTACGAGCAGTACTTC,CASRTGQGSYEQYF
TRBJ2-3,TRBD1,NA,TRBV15,TGTGCCACCAGCAGGGACAGGGTGCTCGATACGCAGTATTTT,CATSRDRVLDTQYF
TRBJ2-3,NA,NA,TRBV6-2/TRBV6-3,TGTGCCAGCAGTTACTTGACCGGGAGCCCGACAGATACGCAGTATTTT,CASSYLTGSPTDTQYF
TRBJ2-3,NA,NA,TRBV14,TGTGCCAGCAGCCCCGGAGGGGTCACGGATACGCAGTATTTT,CASSPGGVTDTQYF